This T cell receptor (beta chain) was sequenced for a study of control samples from healthy donors and cancer patients. V shed 5 bases and J shed 7 bases, with 14 bases lying between them. The CDR3 contains 13 residues. Germline assignment: CDR1 SGHNT and CDR2 YENEEA. Profiled with immunoSEQ multiplex PCR; TCRdb holds only in-frame clones, not every one. The sample includes 99,000 or so clones, 83% seen only once; the top ten take around 14%. The sample taken for sequencing was blood. The clonotype comes from a woman aged 50 to 65 in good health. The chain is built from TRBV11-3 and TRBJ1-2, with a weak D call TRBD1 (6 bases). The CDR3 loop reads CASSNTGLGGYTF. CDR3 DNA sequence: TGTGCCAGCAGCAACACAGGGCTCGGTGGCTACACCTTC.